This passage covers 32 T cell receptor beta chains from one sample sequenced in a study of cytotoxic CD8 clonotypes in ibrutinib-treated CLL. TCRdb's copy holds only in-frame clones and misses some; the assay was immunoSEQ multiplex PCR. Of roughly 180,000 clones in the sample, about 72% were seen once. The sample consisted of PBMCs, taken after 24 months of ibrutinib treatment. These receptors all stem from a human donor with chronic lymphocytic leukemia.

A few counts support this clone. V is TRBV25-1 and J is TRBJ2-2; TRBD1 or TRBD2 may be the D gene (5 bases each). The CDR3 runs 16 residues. CDR1 and CDR2 (germline): MGHDK, SYGVNS. The ends were cut back, 8 bases at V and 7 bases at J, with 23 bases in the middle. This CDR3 is CASGASLDGVVGELFF. The CDR3 bases are TGTGCCAGCGGGGCGTCCCTCGACGGGGTCGTCGGGGAGCTGTTTTTT.

V gene TRBV9 combines with J gene TRBJ1-1; D gene unclear. V lost 0 bases to trimming and J lost 8 bases, with 14 bases between them. CDR1 is SGDLS, CDR2 YYNGEE, per germline. This CDR3 has 14 amino acids. The CDR3 loop reads CASSVVSADREAFF. CDR3 coding DNA: TGTGCCAGCAGCGTAGTGTCGGCAGACCGCGAAGCTTTCTTT.

The chain has TRBV7-6 and TRBJ2-2; 9 positions match TRBD1. The germline CDR1 and CDR2 sequences are SGHVS and FNYEAQ. Germline trimming cut 1 base from V and 3 bases from J; bases unmatched to any gene: 12. The CDR3 loop spans 19 amino acids. The CDR3 nucleotides read TGTGCCAGCAGCTTAGTCGCACCCTACAGGGGGCGGGACACCGGGGAGCTGTTTTTT. It yields the protein CASSLVAPYRGRDTGELFF. Combining the CDR3 with reference TRBV7-6 and TRBJ2-2 gives the whole variable domain GAGVSQSPRYKVTKRGQDVALRCDPISGHVSLYWYRQALGQGPEFLTYFNYEAQQDKSGLPNDRFSAERPEGSISTLTIQRTEQRDSAMYRCASSLVAPYRGRDTGELFFGEGSRLTVL.

The rearrangement links TRBV9 to TRBJ2-1; TRBD2 might be the D (6 bases). This CDR3 comprises 17 residues. V was trimmed by 2 bases and J by 0 bases, leaving 15 bases between them. CDR1 is SGDLS and CDR2 is YYNGEE in the germline V gene. The CDR3 protein is CASSVHKEGSSYNEQFF. The DNA for the CDR3 is TGTGCCAGCAGCGTCCATAAGGAGGGGAGCTCCTACAATGAGCAGTTCTTC.

The rearrangement links TRBV5-6 to TRBJ2-1; 12 positions match TRBD2. The CDR3 runs 17 residues. CDR1 is SGHDT and CDR2 is YYEEEE in the germline V gene. The J segment lost 4 bases and the V segment lost 3 bases, leaving 8 bases of the junction unmatched. In DNA, the CDR3 is TGTGCCAGCAGCTCACTTGGACTAGCGGGATTTTACAATGAGCAGTTCTTC. Translated, it gives CASSSLGLAGFYNEQFF.

This chain uses TRBV12-5 with TRBJ2-1; the D gene is possibly TRBD1 (5 bases). This CDR3 spans 17 amino acids. V lost 3 bases to trimming and J lost 0 bases, with 15 bases between them. Germline V gene lookup returns CDR1 LGHNT and CDR2 FRNRAP. CDR3 amino acids: CASGFSPTEGSYNEQFF. CDR3 in DNA: TGTGCTAGTGGTTTCTCTCCGACAGAAGGCTCCTACAATGAGCAGTTCTTC.

The rearrangement links TRBV18 to TRBJ2-7, with TRBD2 identical over 7 bases. The ends lost 6 bases at V and 2 bases at J; junction bases unmatched: 10. This CDR3 has 15 amino acids. Germline V lookup: CDR1 KGHSH, CDR2 LQKENI. CDR3 region: CASSRAGGSTYEQYF. The CDR3 nucleotides read TGTGCCAGCTCGCGGGCCGGCGGGAGCACCTACGAGCAGTACTTC.

This sequence joins TRBV5-1 and TRBJ1-2; tentative D call: TRBD1 (5 bases). Trimming stripped 4 bases from V and 5 bases from J, with 18 bases between. Germline CDR1 and CDR2: SGHRS and YFSETQ. CDR3 size: 15 residues. The CDR3 reads CASSPLGTVPYGYTF. The CDR3 DNA reads TGCGCCAGCAGCCCGTTAGGGACGGTTCCGTATGGCTACACCTTC.

The sample holds a few counts of this clone. The CDR3 here is CATSRARNEKLFF. The CDR3 nucleotides read TGTGCCACCAGCAGAGCCAGAAATGAAAAACTGTTTTTT. This rearrangement joins TRBV15 to TRBJ1-4; D is undetermined. There are 13 residues in the CDR3. V gave up 1 base and J gave up 5 bases, with 5 bases separating them. Germline CDR1 and CDR2: LNHNV and YYDKDF (reference sequence). The full variable domain, completed using reference TRBV15 and TRBJ1-4, is DAMVIQNPRYQVTQFGKPVTLSCSQTLNHNVMYWYQQKSSQAPKLLFHYYDKDFNNEADTPDNFQSRRPNTSFCFLDIRSPGLGDTAMYLCATSRARNEKLFFGSGTQLSVL.

The DNA for the CDR3 is TGTGCCAGCAGCTCGGGACCCTGGTACGAGCAGTACTTC. This sequence encodes CASSSGPWYEQYF. J is TRBJ2-7 and V is TRBV11-3; either TRBD1 or TRBD2 may fit D (5 bases each). Per the germline V gene, CDR1 is SGHNT and CDR2 is YENEEA. The V gene lost 4 bases and the J gene lost 4 bases, with 11 bases spanning the gap. This CDR3 has 13 residues. Supplemented by reference TRBV11-3 and TRBJ2-7, the full variable domain reads EAGVVQSPRYKIIEKKQPVAFWCNPISGHNTLYWYLQNLGQGPELLIRYENEEAVDDSQLPKDRFSAERLKGVDSTLKIQPAELGDSAVYLCASSSGPWYEQYFGPGTRLTVT.

The gene calls are TRBV7-2 and TRBJ1-3; D is undetermined. Trimming removed 2 bases at V and 4 bases at J, with 6 bases between. The CDR3 has 13 residues. In germline, CDR1 is SGHTA, CDR2 FQGNSA. CDR3 residues: CASSLIGGNTIYF. For the CDR3, the DNA is TGTGCCAGCAGCTTAATTGGCGGAAACACCATATATTTT.

This clone was counted only a few times. V is TRBV18 and J is TRBJ1-2, with 8 nucleotides matching TRBD1. Germline V CDR1 and CDR2: KGHSH, LQKENI. Germline trimming cut 3 bases from V and 2 bases from J; bases unmatched to any gene: 8. The CDR3 has 16 residues. Here the CDR3 reads CASSPLPGQANYGYTF. The DNA of the CDR3 is TGTGCCAGCTCACCCCTTCCGGGACAGGCAAACTATGGCTACACCTTC.

The J gene is TRBJ2-5, the V gene TRBV7-7; TRBD2 is a possible D gene (5 bases). CDR1 SSHAT and CDR2 FNYEAQ come from the germline V gene (reference sequence). This CDR3 has 15 residues. The V gene lost 3 bases and the J gene lost 1 base, with 12 bases spanning the gap. CDR3 nucleotides: TGTGCCAGCAGCTTGGACTGGAGCGTCCAAGAGACCCAGTACTTC. This encodes CASSLDWSVQETQYF.

This chain links TRBV28 with TRBJ1-3; D gene uncertain. Germline V gene data show CDR1 as MDHEN and CDR2 as SYDVKM. The V and J ends lost 5 bases and 8 bases respectively, with 16 bases between them. CDR3 length: 14 residues. The CDR3 bases are TGTGCCAGCAGTCTATCCGCGCTAAGGGACACCATATATTTT. This translates into CASSLSALRDTIYF. The full variable domain, in which reference TRBV28 and TRBJ1-3 provide the parts outside the CDR3, is DVKVTQSSRYLVKRTGEKVFLECVQDMDHENMFWYRQDPGLGLRLIYFSYDVKMKEKGDIPEGYSVSREKKERFSLILESASTNQTSMYLCASSLSALRDTIYFGEGSWLTVV.

Remarks on this clone: The sample holds other DNA sequences that translate to the same CDR3. The rearrangement links TRBV30 to TRBJ1-2; no clear D. Trimming took 0 bases from V and 4 from J, leaving 6 bases between them. Germline V lookup: CDR1 GTSNPN, CDR2 SVGIG (reference sequence). The CDR3 has 12 residues. The CDR3 loop reads CAWSVRSYGYTF. Written as DNA, the CDR3 is TGTGCCTGGAGTGTACGATCCTATGGCTACACCTTC.

The chain carries TRBV29-1 and TRBJ2-1; 7 bases agree with TRBD1. Germline values: CDR1 SQVTM, CDR2 ANQGSEA. The CDR3 has 15 amino acids. V was pared by 6 bases and J by 4 bases, with 12 bases of the junction left unmatched. The CDR3 DNA reads as TGCAGCGTGTCGCGCGGACAGGTTGAATACAATGAGCAGTTCTTC. Translated: CSVSRGQVEYNEQFF.

This clone appeared a few times. The chain couples TRBV7-6 to TRBJ2-3; D uncertain. Trimming took 3 bases from V and 5 from J, leaving 12 bases between them. CDR1 is SGHVS, CDR2 FNYEAQ, per germline. This CDR3 has 14 amino acids. This CDR3 is CASSFDQRRDTQYF. CDR3 bases: TGTGCCAGCAGCTTTGACCAAAGGAGAGATACGCAGTATTTT.

V usage is TRBV7-9 and J usage is TRBJ2-5, with TRBD2 matching 12 bases. CDR1 and CDR2 from the germline V gene are SEHNR and FQNEAQ (reference sequence). The J segment lost 3 bases and the V segment lost 4 bases, leaving 9 bases of the junction unmatched. This CDR3 contains 17 residues. CDR3 loop: CASSSVLTSGGKETQYF. DNA for the CDR3: TGTGCCAGCAGCTCGGTCTTGACTAGCGGGGGCAAAGAGACCCAGTACTTC.

This clone came up a few times. This chain links TRBV27 with TRBJ1-2; D gene ambiguous. V lost 6 bases and J lost 2, with 7 bases in between. The CDR3 has 12 residues. The germline gives CDR1 MNHEY, CDR2 SMNVEV (reference sequence). The CDR3: CASRSPNYGYTF. CDR3 DNA sequence: TGTGCCAGCAGATCTCCGAACTATGGCTACACCTTC.

This chain uses TRBV15 with TRBJ1-4; D is uncertain. CDR1 is LNHNV and CDR2 is YYDKDF in the germline V gene (reference sequence). The CDR3 loop spans 16 amino acids. Trimming cost V 3 bases and J 7 bases, with 18 bases left between them. The CDR3: CATSRGRREGSEKLFF. DNA of the CDR3: TGTGCCACCAGCAGGGGTCGGCGGGAAGGCAGTGAAAAACTGTTTTTT.

The chain combines TRBV5-1 with TRBJ2-2; D gene uncertain. CDR1 and CDR2 from the germline V gene are SGHRS and YFSETQ. The CDR3 is 16 residues long. V was clipped by 0 bases and J by 2 bases, with 11 bases between them. The CDR3, as DNA: TGCGCCAGCAGCTTGGTTCGGCTGGAAAACACCGGGGAGCTGTTTTTT. Protein product: CASSLVRLENTGELFF.

The rearrangement joins TRBV27 to TRBJ1-2; no clear D. Trimming removed 3 bases from V and 0 bases from J, with 8 bases in between. The CDR3 consists of 14 residues. The V gene's germline CDR1 is MNHEY and CDR2 SMNVEV (reference sequence). The CDR3: CASSFLPANYGYTF. In DNA, the CDR3 is TGTGCCAGCAGTTTTCTTCCAGCTAACTATGGCTACACCTTC.

V gene TRBV20-1 combines with J gene TRBJ1-2; D unclear. V was cut by 3 bases and J by 8 bases, with 7 bases left in between. This CDR3 region has 10 residues. The germline V gene encodes CDR1 DFQATT and CDR2 SNEGSKA (reference sequence). CDR3 sequence: CSASHGGYTF. For the CDR3, the DNA is TGCAGTGCTAGTCATGGGGGCTACACCTTC.

CDR3 sequence reads: CASSLGLSGNTIYF. In DNA form, the CDR3 reads TGTGCCAGCAGCTTGGGGCTCTCTGGAAACACCATATATTTT. J is TRBJ1-3 and V is TRBV7-2; D perhaps matches TRBD1 (5 bases). The CDR3 is 14 amino acids. With 3 bases removed from V and 0 bases from J, the gap between germline ends came to 6 bases. Germline CDR1 reads SGHTA; CDR2 reads FQGNSA.

The rearrangement joins TRBV9 to TRBJ2-7; D gene uncertain. This CDR3 has 13 residues. The V end was cut by 4 bases, the J end by 6 bases, with 14 bases between. Per the germline V gene, CDR1 is SGDLS and CDR2 is YYNGEE. The CDR3 loop reads CASSPALGFEQYF. CDR3 in DNA: TGTGCCAGCAGCCCCGCTTTGGGCTTCGAGCAGTACTTC. Complete variable domain (other parts from reference TRBV9 and TRBJ2-7): DSGVTQTPKHLITATGQRVTLRCSPRSGDLSVYWYQQSLDQGLQFLIQYYNGEERAKGNILERFSAQQFPDLHSELNLSSLELGDSALYFCASSPALGFEQYFGPGTRLTVT.

This clone has only a few counts. This chain joins TRBV6-5 and TRBJ1-2; D unresolved. The CDR3 contains 14 residues. V was clipped by 5 bases and J by 2 bases, with 12 bases between them. Germline assignment: CDR1 MNHEY and CDR2 SVGAGI. In nucleotides, the CDR3 is TGTGCCAGCAGTGAGATGAGTGCGAACTATGGCTACACCTTC. Amino acid sequence: CASSEMSANYGYTF.

The chain links TRBV27 to TRBJ2-7; 7 bases align to TRBD2. The CDR3 totals 15 residues. V was pared by 6 bases and J by 3 bases, with 11 bases of the junction left unmatched. Germline V gene data show CDR1 as MNHEY and CDR2 as SMNVEV (reference sequence). CDR3 region: CASSRWGGSNYEQYF. In DNA, the CDR3 is TGTGCCAGCAGCCGGTGGGGAGGGTCGAACTACGAGCAGTACTTC.

In this sample, this clone turned up a few times. The chain joins TRBV30 to TRBJ2-3; possible D gene TRBD2, 6 bases. Trimming removed 2 bases at V and 6 bases at J, with 15 bases between. Per germline, CDR1 GTSNPN and CDR2 SVGIG (reference sequence). The CDR3 totals 14 residues. The CDR3 bases are TGTGCCTGGAGTATGGGACTCGGCGATGATACGCAGTATTTT. This gives the protein CAWSMGLGDDTQYF.

CDR3 residues: CASSQPGLAGEEQFF. The CDR3 DNA is TGTGCCAGCTCGCAACCGGGACTAGCGGGAGAAGAGCAGTTCTTC. V usage is TRBV18 and J usage is TRBJ2-1, with 14 bases identical to TRBD2. Germline lookup yields CDR1 KGHSH and CDR2 LQKENI. Trimming took 6 bases from V and 10 from J; bases not matched to a gene: 8. The CDR3 runs 15 residues.

This clone has a handful of counts. The chain combines TRBV2 with TRBJ2-7, with 9 bases fitting TRBD1. Per germline, CDR1 SNHLY and CDR2 FYNNEI. There are 13 residues in the CDR3. V was pared by 7 bases and J by 4 bases, with 5 bases of the junction left unmatched. The CDR3 DNA reads as TGTGCCAGCAACCGGGACAGGGAATACGAGCAGTACTTC. Translated: CASNRDREYEQYF.

The rearrangement links TRBV6-5 to TRBJ2-1; 8 nucleotides line up with TRBD2. The CDR3 consists of 15 residues. The J segment lost 3 bases and the V segment lost 5 bases, leaving 6 bases of the junction unmatched. From germline, CDR1 is MNHEY and CDR2 SVGAGI. The CDR3 is CASSPGTSNYNEQFF. CDR3 in DNA: TGTGCCAGCAGTCCCGGGACTAGTAACTACAATGAGCAGTTCTTC.

The chain uses TRBV15 and TRBJ1-1, with D tentatively TRBD1 (5 bases). CDR1 is LNHNV, CDR2 YYDKDF, per germline (reference sequence). Trimming took off 0 bases at V and 10 bases at J, with 12 bases between the two ends. There are 13 residues in the CDR3. CDR3 sequence (DNA): TGTGCCACCAGCAGAGAGACAGCCTTTTTAGCTTTCTTT. Protein product: CATSRETAFLAFF.